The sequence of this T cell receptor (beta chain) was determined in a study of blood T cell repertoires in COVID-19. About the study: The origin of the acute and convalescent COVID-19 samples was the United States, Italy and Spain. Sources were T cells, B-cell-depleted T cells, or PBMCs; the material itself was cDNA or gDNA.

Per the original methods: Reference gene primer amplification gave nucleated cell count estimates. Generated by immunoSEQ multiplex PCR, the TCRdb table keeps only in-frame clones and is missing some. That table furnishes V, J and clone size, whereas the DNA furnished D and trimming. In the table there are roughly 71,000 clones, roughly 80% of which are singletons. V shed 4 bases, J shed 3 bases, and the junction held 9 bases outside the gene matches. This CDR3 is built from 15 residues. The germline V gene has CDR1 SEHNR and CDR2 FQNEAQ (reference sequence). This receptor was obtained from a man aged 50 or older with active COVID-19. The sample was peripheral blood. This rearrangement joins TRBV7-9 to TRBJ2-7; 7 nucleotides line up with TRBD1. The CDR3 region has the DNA TGTGCCAGCAGCTCACGGGACAGTACCCGCTACGAGCAGTACTTC. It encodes CASSSRDSTRYEQYF.